This T cell receptor beta chain was sequenced during a study of control samples from healthy donors and cancer patients. Sequenced by immunoSEQ multiplex PCR; TCRdb stores in-frame clones only, minus some. The data contain 100,000 to 150,000 clones, approximately 92% of them singletons. Trimming removed 3 bases from V and 5 bases from J, with 11 bases in between. The CDR3 has 14 residues. Germline CDR1 and CDR2: SGDLS and YYNGEE. The clonotype was recovered from a woman aged 45 to 65 in good health. Sequenced material: blood. V and J are TRBV9 and TRBJ2-2; tentative D call: TRBD2 (5 bases). The CDR3 loop reads CASSAEVGTGELFF. The CDR3 region has the DNA TGTGCCAGCAGCGCGGAGGTGGGGACCGGGGAGCTGTTTTTT.